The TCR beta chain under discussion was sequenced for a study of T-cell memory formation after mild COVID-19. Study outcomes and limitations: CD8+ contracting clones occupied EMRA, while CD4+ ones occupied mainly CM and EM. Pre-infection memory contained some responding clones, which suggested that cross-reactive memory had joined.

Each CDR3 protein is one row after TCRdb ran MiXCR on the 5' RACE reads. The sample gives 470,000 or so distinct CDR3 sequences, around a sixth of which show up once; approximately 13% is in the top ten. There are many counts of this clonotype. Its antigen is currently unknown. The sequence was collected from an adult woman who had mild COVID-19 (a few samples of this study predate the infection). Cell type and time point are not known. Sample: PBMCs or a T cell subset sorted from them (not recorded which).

This CDR3 reads CASSSGGADTQYF. Here the CDR3 DNA reads TGTGCCAGCAGTAGCGGGGGGGCAGATACGCAGTATTTT. V and J are TRBV6-1 and TRBJ2-3; 10 bases match TRBD2. The CDR3 spans 13 residues. With 5 bases clipped from V and 4 bases from J, the junction kept 0 bases outside the gene matches. Germline V gene sequence: CDR1 MNHNS, CDR2 SASEGT.